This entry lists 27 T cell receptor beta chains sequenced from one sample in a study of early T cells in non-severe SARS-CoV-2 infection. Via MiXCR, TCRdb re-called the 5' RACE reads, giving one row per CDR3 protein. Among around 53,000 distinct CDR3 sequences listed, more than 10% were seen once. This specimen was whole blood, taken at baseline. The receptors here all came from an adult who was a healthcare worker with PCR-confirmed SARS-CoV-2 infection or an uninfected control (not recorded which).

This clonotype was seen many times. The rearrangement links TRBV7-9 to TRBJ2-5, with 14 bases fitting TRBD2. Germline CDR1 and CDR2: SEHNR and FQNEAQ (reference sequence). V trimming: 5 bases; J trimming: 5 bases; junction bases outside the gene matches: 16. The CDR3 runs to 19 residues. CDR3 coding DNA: TGTGCCAGCAGCCACTTCTCCGGGACTAGCGGGAGAACTTCCGAGACCCAGTACTTC. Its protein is CASSHFSGTSGRTSETQYF.

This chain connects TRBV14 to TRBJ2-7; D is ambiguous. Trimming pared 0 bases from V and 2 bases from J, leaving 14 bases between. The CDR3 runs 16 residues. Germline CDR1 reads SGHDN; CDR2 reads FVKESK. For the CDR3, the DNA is TGTGCCAGCAGCCAAGATAACTTGAAACCTCCCTACGAGCAGTACTTC. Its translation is CASSQDNLKPPYEQYF.

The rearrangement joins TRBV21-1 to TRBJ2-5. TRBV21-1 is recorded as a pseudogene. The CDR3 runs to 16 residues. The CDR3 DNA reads TGTGCCAGCAGCAAAGGGCCAGAGCTCACTCAAGAGACCCAGTACTTC. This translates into CASSKGPELTQETQYF.

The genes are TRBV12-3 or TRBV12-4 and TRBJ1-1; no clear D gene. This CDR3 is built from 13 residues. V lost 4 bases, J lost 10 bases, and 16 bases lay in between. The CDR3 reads CASSYRRLDGAFF. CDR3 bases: TGTGCCAGCAGTTACCGACGGCTTGATGGAGCTTTCTTT.

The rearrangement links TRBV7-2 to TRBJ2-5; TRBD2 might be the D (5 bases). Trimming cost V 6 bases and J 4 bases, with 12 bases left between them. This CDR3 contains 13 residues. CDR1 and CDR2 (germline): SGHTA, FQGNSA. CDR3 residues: CASREAVGETQYF. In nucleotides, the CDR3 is TGTGCCAGCAGGGAGGCGGTGGGAGAGACCCAGTACTTC.

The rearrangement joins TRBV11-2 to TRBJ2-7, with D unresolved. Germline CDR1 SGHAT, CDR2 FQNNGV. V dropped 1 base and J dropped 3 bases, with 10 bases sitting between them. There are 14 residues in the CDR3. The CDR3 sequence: CASSLGTANYEQYF. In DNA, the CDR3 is TGTGCCAGCAGCTTAGGGACGGCGAACTACGAGCAGTACTTC.

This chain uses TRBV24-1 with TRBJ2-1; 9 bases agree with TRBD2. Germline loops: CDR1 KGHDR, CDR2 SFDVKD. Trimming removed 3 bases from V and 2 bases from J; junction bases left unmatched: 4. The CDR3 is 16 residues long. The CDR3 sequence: CATSDPLAGAYNEQFF. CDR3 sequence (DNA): TGTGCCACCAGTGATCCTTTAGCGGGAGCCTACAATGAGCAGTTCTTC.

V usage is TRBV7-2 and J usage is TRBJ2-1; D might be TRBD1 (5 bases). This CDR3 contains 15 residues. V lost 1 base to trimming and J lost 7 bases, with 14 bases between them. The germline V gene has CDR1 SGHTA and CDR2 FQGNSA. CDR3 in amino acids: CASSLGSGLWNEQFF. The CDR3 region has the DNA TGTGCCAGCAGCTTAGGTTCAGGGCTGTGGAATGAGCAGTTCTTC. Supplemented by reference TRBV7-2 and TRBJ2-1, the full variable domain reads GAGVSQSPSNKVTEKGKDVELRCDPISGHTALYWYRQSLGQGLEFLIYFQGNSAPDKSGLPSDRFSAERTGGSVSTLTIQRTQQEDSAVYLCASSLGSGLWNEQFFGPGTRLTVL.

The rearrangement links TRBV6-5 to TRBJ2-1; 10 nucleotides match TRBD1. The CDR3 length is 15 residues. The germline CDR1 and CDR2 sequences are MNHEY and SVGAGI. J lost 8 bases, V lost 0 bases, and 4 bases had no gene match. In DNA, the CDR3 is TGTGCCAGCAGTTACTCGGGACAGGGGAGCCATGAGCAGTTCTTC. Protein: CASSYSGQGSHEQFF.

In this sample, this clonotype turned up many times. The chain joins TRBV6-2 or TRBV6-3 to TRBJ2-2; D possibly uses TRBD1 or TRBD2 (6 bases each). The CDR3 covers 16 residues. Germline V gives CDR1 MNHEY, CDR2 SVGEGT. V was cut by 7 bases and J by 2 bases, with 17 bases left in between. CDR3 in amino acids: CASTPGGGRNTGELFF. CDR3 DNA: TGTGCCAGCACTCCCGGGGGCGGCCGAAACACCGGGGAGCTGTTTTTT.

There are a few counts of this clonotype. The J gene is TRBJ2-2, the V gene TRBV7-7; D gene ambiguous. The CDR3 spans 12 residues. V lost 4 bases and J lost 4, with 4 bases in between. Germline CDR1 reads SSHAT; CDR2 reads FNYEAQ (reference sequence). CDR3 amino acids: CASSYRTGELFF. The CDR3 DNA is TGTGCCAGCAGCTATCGCACCGGGGAGCTGTTTTTT.

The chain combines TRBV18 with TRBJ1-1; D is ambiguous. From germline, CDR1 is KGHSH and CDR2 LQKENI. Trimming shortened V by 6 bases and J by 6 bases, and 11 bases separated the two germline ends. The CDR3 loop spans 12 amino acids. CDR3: CASSALLSEAFF. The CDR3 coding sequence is TGTGCCAGCTCGGCGTTGCTGTCTGAAGCTTTCTTT.

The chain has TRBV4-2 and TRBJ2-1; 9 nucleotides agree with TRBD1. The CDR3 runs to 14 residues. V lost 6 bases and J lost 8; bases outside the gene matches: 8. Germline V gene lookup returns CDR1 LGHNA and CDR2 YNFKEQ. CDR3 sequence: CASSGTGSVDEQFF. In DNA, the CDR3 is TGTGCCAGCAGTGGGACAGGGTCTGTCGATGAGCAGTTCTTC.

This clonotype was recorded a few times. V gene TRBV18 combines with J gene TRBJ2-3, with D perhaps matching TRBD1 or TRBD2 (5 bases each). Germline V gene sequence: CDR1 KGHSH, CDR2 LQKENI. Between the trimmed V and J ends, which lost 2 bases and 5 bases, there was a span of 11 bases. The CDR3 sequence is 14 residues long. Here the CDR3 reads CASSPSGDGDTQYF. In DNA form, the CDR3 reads TGTGCCAGCTCACCATCCGGGGACGGAGATACGCAGTATTTT.

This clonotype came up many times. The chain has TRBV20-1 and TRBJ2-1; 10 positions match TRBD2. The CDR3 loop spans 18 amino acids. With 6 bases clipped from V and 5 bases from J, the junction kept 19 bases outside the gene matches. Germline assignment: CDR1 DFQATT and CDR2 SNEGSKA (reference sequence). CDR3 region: CSAYNDYTAGGPHNEQFF. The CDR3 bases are TGCAGTGCCTACAACGATTATACAGCGGGAGGGCCTCACAATGAGCAGTTCTTC.

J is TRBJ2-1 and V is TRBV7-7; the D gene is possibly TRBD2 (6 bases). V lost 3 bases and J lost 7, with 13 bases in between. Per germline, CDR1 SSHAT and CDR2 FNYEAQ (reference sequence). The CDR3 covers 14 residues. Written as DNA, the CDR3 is TGTGCCAGCAGCTTGTCGGGACTCCTAAATGAGCAGTTCTTC. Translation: CASSLSGLLNEQFF.

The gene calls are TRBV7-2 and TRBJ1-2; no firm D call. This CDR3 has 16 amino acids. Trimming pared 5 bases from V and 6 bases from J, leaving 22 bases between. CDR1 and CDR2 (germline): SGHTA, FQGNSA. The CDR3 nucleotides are TGTGCCAGCAGCCGCTCGCCAGACCCAGTCGCCCATGGCTACACCTTC. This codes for CASSRSPDPVAHGYTF.

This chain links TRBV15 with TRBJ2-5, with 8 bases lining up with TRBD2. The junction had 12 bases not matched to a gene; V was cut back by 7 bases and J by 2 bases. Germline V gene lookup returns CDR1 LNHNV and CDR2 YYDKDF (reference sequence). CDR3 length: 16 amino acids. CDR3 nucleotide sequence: TGTGCCACCATGGATCGCGCGGGAGGTTTACAAGAGACCCAGTACTTC. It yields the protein CATMDRAGGLQETQYF.

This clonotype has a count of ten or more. The DNA for the CDR3 is TGTGCCAGCAGGAAAGGGACTAGCCGTCACAATGAGCAGTTCTTC. Translating it yields CASRKGTSRHNEQFF. J is TRBJ2-1 and V is TRBV28; 9 nucleotides align to TRBD2. CDR3 length: 15 residues. Trimming at V came to 6 bases and at J to 5 bases, leaving 8 bases not matched to a gene. The germline CDR1 and CDR2 sequences are MDHEN and SYDVKM.

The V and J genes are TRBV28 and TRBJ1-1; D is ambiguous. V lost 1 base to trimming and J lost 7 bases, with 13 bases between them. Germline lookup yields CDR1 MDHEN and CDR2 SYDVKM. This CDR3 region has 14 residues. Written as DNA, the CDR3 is TGTGCCAGCAGTTTATTGATAATGACGATTGAAGCTTTCTTT. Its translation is CASSLLIMTIEAFF.

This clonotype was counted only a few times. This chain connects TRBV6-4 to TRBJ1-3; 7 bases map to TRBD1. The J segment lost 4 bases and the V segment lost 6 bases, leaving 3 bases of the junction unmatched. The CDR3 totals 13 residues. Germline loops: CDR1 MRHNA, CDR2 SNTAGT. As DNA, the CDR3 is TGTGCCAGCAGCCAGGGGGAAGGAAACACCATATATTTT. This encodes CASSQGEGNTIYF.

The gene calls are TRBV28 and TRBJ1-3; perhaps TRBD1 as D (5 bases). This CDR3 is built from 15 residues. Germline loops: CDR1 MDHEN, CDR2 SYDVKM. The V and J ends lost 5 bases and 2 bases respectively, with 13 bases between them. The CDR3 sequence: CASSRWEGAGNTIYF. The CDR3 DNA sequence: TGTGCCAGCAGTCGGTGGGAAGGGGCTGGAAACACCATATATTTT.

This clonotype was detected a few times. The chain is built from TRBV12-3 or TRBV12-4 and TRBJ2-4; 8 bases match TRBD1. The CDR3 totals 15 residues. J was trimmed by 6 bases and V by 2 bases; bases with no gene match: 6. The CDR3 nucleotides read TGTGCCAGCAGTTTAAGGTCCACAGGGGGAAACATTCAGTACTTC. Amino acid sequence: CASSLRSTGGNIQYF.

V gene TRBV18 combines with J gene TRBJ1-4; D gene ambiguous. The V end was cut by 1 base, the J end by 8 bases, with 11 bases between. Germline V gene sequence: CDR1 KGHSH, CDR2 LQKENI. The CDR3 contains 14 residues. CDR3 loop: CASSPRLGKEKLFF. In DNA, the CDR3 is TGTGCCAGCTCACCACGCCTAGGCAAAGAAAAACTGTTTTTT. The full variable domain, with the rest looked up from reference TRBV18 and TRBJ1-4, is NAGVMQNPRHLVRRRGQEARLRCSPMKGHSHVYWYRQLPEEGLKFMVYLQKENIIDESGMPKERFSAEFPKEGPSILRIQQVVRGDSAAYFCASSPRLGKEKLFFGSGTQLSVL.

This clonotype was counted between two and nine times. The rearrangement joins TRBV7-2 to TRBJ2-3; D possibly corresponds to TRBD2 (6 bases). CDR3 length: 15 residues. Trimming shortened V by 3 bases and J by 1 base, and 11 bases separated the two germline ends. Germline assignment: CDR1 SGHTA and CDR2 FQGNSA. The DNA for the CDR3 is TGTGCCAGCAGCTTTAGCGGCTACCGCACAGATACGCAGTATTTT. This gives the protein CASSFSGYRTDTQYF.

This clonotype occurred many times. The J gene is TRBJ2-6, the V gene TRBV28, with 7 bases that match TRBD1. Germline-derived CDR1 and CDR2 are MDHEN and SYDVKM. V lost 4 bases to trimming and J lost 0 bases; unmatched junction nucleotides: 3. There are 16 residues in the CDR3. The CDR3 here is CASSWGQLSGANVLTF. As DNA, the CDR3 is TGTGCCAGCAGTTGGGGACAGCTCTCTGGGGCCAACGTCCTGACTTTC.

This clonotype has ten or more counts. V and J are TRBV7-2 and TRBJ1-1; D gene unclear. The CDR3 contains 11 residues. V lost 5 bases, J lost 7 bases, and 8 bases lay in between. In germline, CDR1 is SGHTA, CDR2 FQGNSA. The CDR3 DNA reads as TGTGCCAGCAGCCCTCACATTGAAGCTTTCTTT. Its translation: CASSPHIEAFF.